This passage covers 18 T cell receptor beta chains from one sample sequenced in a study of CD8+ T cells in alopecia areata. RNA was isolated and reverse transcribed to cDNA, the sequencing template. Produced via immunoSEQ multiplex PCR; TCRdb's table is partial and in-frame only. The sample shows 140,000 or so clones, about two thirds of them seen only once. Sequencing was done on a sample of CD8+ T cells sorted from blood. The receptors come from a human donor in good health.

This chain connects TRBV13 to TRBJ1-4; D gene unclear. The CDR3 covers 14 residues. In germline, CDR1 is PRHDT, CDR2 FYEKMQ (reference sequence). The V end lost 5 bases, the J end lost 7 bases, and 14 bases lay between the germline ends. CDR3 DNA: TGTGCCAGCAGCCCCGAAGGAACGGGTGAAAAACTGTTTTTT. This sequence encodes CASSPEGTGEKLFF. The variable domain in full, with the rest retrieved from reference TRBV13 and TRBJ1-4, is AAGVIQSPRHLIKEKRETATLKCYPIPRHDTVYWYQQGPGQDPQFLISFYEKMQSDKGSIPDRFSAQQFSDYHSELNMSSLELGDSALYFCASSPEGTGEKLFFGSGTQLSVL.

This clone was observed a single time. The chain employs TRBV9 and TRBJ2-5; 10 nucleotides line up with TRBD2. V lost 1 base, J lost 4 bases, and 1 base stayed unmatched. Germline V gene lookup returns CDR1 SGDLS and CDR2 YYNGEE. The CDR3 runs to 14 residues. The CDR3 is CASSVSGGGETQYF. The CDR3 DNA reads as TGTGCCAGCAGCGTAAGCGGGGGGGGAGAGACCCAGTACTTC.

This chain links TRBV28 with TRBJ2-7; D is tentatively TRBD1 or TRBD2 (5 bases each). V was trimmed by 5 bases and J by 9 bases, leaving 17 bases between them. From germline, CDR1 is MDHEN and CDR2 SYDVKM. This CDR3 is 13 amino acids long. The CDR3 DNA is TGTGCCAGCAGTGGCCGGGACCTCACGCCGCAGTACTTC. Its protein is CASSGRDLTPQYF. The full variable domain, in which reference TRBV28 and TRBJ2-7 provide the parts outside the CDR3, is DVKVTQSSRYLVKRTGEKVFLECVQDMDHENMFWYRQDPGLGLRLIYFSYDVKMKEKGDIPEGYSVSREKKERFSLILESASTNQTSMYLCASSGRDLTPQYFGPGTRLTVT.

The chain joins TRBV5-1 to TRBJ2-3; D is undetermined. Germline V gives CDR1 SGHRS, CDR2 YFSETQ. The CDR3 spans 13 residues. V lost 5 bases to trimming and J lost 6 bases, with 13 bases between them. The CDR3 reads CASRSDPSDTQYF. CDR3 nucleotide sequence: TGCGCCAGCAGATCTGACCCCAGCGATACGCAGTATTTT.

CDR3 region: CASSPWDSSNEKLFF. The CDR3 nucleotides read TGTGCCAGCAGTCCTTGGGACAGCTCGAATGAAAAACTGTTTTTT. This chain links TRBV6-1 with TRBJ1-4; 7 nucleotides align to TRBD1. Germline V CDR1 and CDR2: MNHNS, SASEGT. The CDR3 consists of 15 residues. Trimming took 5 bases from V and 5 from J; bases not matched to a gene: 8.

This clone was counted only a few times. CDR3 residues: CASSLGTSGRNEQFF. The CDR3 nucleotides read TGTGCCAGCAGTTTAGGGACTAGCGGGAGAAATGAGCAGTTCTTC. The rearrangement uses TRBV27 and TRBJ2-1; TRBD2 matches 14 bases. This CDR3 is 15 amino acids long. Germline V gene sequence: CDR1 MNHEY, CDR2 SMNVEV (reference sequence). V lost 2 bases, J lost 7 bases, and 1 base stayed unmatched.

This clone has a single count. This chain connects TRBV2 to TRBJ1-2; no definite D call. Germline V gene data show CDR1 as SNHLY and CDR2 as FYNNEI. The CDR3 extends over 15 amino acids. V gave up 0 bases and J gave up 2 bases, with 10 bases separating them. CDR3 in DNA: TGTGCCAGCAGTGAAGCCGTGAGAGAGAACTATGGCTACACCTTC. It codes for CASSEAVRENYGYTF.

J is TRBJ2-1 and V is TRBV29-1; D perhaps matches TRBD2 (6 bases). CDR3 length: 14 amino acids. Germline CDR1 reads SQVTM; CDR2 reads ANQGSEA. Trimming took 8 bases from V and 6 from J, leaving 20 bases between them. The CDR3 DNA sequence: TGCAGCATGAGAGGCGGGACCGGGCCCAATGAGCAGTTCTTC. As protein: CSMRGGTGPNEQFF.

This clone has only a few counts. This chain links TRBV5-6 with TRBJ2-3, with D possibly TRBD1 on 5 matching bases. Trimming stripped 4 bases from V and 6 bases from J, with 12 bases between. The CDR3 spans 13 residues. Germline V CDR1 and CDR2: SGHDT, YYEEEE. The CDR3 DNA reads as TGTGCCAGCAGCATGACAGAGTTGGATACGCAGTATTTT. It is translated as CASSMTELDTQYF.

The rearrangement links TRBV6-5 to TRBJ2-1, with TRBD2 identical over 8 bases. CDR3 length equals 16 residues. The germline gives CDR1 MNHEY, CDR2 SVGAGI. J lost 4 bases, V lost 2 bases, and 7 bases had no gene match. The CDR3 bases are TGTGCCAGCAGTTACACCTGGCGACTAGCGTACAATGAGCAGTTCTTC. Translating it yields CASSYTWRLAYNEQFF.

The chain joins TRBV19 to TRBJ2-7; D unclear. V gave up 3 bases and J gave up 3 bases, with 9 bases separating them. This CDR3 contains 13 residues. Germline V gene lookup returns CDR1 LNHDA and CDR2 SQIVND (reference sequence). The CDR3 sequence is CASSIAELYEQYF. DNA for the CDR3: TGTGCCAGTAGTATTGCCGAGCTCTACGAGCAGTACTTC.

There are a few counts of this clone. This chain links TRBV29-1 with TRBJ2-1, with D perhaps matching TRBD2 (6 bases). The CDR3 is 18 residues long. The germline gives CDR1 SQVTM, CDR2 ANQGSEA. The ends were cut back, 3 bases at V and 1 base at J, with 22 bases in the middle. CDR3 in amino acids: CSVDVSGHFRNSYNEQFF. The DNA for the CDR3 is TGCAGCGTTGATGTAAGCGGGCATTTTCGCAATTCCTACAATGAGCAGTTCTTC.

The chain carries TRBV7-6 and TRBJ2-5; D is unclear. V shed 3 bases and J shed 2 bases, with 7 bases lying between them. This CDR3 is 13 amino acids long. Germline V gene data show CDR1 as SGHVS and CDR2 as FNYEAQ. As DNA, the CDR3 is TGTGCCAGCAGCTTTGAGAAGCAAGAGACCCAGTACTTC. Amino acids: CASSFEKQETQYF. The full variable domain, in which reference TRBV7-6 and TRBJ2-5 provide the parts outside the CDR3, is GAGVSQSPRYKVTKRGQDVALRCDPISGHVSLYWYRQALGQGPEFLTYFNYEAQQDKSGLPNDRFSAERPEGSISTLTIQRTEQRDSAMYRCASSFEKQETQYFGPGTRLLVL.

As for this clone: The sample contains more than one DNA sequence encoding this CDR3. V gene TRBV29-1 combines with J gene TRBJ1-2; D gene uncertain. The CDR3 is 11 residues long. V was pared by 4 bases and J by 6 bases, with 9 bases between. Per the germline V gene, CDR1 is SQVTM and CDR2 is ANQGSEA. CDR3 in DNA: TGCAGCGTTGTGGGGAGGGATGGCTACACCTTC. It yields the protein CSVVGRDGYTF.

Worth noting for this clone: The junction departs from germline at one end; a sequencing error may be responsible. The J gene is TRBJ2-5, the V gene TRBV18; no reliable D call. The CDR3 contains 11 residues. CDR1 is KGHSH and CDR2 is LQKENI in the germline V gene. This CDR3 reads CASSPQETQYF. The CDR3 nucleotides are TGTGCCAGCTCGCCACAAGAGACCCAGTACTTC.

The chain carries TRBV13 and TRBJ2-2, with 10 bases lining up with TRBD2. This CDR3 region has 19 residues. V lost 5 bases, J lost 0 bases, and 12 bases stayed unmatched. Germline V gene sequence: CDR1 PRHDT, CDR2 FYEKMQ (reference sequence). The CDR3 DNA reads TGTGCCAGCAGCCCATATCGCCTAGCGGGAGTAGCGAACACCGGGGAGCTGTTTTTT. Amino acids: CASSPYRLAGVANTGELFF.

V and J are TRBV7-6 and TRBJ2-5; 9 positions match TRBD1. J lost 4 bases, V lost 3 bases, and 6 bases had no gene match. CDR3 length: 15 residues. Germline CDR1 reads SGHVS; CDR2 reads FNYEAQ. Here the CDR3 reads CASSFGTGSVETQYF. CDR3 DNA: TGTGCCAGCAGCTTCGGGACAGGGTCGGTAGAGACCCAGTACTTC. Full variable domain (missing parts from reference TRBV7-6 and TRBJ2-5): GAGVSQSPRYKVTKRGQDVALRCDPISGHVSLYWYRQALGQGPEFLTYFNYEAQQDKSGLPNDRFSAERPEGSISTLTIQRTEQRDSAMYRCASSFGTGSVETQYFGPGTRLLVL.

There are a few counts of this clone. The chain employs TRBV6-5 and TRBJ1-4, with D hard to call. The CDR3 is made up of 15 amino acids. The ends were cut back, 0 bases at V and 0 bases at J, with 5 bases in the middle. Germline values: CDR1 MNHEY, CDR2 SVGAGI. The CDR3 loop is CASSYSQSTNEKLFF. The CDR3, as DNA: TGTGCCAGCAGTTACTCTCAGTCAACTAATGAAAAACTGTTTTTT.